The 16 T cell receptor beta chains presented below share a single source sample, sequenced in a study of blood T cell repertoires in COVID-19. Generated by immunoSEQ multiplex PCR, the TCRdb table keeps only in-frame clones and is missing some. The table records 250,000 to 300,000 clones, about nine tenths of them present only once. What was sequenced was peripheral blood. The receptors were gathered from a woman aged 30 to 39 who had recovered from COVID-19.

The CDR3 is CASRGGHGYTF. The DNA of the CDR3 is TGTGCCAGCCGGGGAGGCCATGGCTACACCTTC. The chain combines TRBV25-1 with TRBJ1-2; D not resolved. From germline, CDR1 is MGHDK and CDR2 SYGVNS. V shed 8 bases and J shed 6 bases, with 10 bases lying between them. The CDR3 extends over 11 amino acids.

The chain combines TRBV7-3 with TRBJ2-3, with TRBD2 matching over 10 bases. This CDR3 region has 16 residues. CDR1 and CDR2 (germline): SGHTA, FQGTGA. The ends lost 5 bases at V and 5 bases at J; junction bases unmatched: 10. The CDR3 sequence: CASSRWLAGEGDTQYF. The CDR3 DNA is TGTGCCAGCAGCAGGTGGCTAGCGGGGGAAGGAGATACGCAGTATTTT. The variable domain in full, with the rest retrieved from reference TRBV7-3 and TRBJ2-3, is GAGVSQTPSNKVTEKGKYVELRCDPISGHTALYWYRQSLGQGPEFLIYFQGTGAADDSGLPNDRFFAVRPEGSVSTLKIQRTERGDSAVYLCASSRWLAGEGDTQYFGPGTRLTVL.

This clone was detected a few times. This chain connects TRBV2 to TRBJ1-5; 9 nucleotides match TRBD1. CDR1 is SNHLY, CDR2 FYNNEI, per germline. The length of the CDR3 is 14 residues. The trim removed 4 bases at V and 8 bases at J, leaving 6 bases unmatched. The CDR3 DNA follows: TGTGCCAGCAGTGTACAGGGGGCGGGTGAGCCCCAGCATTTT. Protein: CASSVQGAGEPQHF.

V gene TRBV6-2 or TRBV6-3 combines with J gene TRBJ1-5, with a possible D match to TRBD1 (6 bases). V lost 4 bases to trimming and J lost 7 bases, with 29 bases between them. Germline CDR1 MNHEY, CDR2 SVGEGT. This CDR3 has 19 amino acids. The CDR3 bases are TGTGCCAGCAGTTTACTCGAAGGTAGGGGGATTCTCCTCGGCCAGCCCCAGCATTTT. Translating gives CASSLLEGRGILLGQPQHF.

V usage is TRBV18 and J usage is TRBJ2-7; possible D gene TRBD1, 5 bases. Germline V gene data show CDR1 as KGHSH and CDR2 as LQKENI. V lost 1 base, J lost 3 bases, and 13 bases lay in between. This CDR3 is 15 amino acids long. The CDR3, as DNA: TGTGCCAGCTCACCACGTTATCAGGGTAGCTACGAGCAGTACTTC. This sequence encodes CASSPRYQGSYEQYF.

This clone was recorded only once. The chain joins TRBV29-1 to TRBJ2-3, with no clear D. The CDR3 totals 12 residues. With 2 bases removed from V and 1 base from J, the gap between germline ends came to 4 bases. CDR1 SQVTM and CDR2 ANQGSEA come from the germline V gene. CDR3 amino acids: CSVESGTDTQYF. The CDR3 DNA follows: TGCAGCGTTGAAAGCGGCACAGATACGCAGTATTTT.

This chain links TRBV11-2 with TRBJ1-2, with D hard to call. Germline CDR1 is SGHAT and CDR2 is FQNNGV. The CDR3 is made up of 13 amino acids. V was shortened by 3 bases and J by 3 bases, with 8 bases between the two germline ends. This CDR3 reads CASSLRAHYGYTF. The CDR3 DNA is TGTGCCAGCAGCTTGAGGGCCCACTATGGCTACACCTTC. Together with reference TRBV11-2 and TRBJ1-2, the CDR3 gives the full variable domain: EAGVAQSPRYKIIEKRQSVAFWCNPISGHATLYWYQQILGQGPKLLIQFQNNGVVDDSQLPKDRFSAERLKGVDSTLKIQPAKLEDSAVYLCASSLRAHYGYTFGSGTRLTVV.

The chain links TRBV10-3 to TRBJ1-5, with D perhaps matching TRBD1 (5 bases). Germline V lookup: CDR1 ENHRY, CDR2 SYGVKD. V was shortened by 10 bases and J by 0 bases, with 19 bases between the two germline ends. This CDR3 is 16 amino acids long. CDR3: CATRPGEGNSNQPQHF. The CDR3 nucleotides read TGTGCCACCAGACCGGGGGAAGGGAATAGCAATCAGCCCCAGCATTTT.

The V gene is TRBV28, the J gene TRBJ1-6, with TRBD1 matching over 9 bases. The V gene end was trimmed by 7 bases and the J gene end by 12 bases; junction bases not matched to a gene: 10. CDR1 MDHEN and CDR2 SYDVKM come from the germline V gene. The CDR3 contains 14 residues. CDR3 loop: CASNSPDRGGPLHF. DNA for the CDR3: TGTGCCAGCAATTCTCCGGACAGGGGCGGACCCCTCCACTTT.

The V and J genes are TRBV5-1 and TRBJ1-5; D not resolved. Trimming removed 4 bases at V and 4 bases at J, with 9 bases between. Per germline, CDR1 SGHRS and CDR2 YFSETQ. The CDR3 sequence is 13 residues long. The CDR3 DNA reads TGCGCCAGCAGCCAGGTTGGGAATCAGCCCCAGCATTTT. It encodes CASSQVGNQPQHF. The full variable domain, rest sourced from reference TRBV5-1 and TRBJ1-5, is KAGVTQTPRYLIKTRGQQVTLSCSPISGHRSVSWYQQTPGQGLQFLFEYFSETQRNKGNFPGRFSGRQFSNSRSEMNVSTLELGDSALYLCASSQVGNQPQHFGDGTRLSIL.

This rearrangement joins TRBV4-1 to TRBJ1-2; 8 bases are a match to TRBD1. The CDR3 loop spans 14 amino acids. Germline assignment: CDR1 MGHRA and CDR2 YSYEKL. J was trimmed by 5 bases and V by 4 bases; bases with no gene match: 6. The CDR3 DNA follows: TGCGCCAGCAGCCGATCACAGGGGGAGTATGGCTACACCTTC. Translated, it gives CASSRSQGEYGYTF.

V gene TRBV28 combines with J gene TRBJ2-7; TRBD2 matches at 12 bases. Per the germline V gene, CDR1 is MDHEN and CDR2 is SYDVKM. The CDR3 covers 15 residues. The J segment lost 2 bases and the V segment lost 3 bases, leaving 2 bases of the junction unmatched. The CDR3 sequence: CASSLASGGAYEQYF. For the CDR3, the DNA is TGTGCCAGCAGTTTGGCTAGCGGGGGGGCCTACGAGCAGTACTTC.

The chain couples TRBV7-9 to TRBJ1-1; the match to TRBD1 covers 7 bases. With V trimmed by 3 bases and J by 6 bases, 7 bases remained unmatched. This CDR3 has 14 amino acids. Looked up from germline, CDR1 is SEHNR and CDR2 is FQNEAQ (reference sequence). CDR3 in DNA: TGTGCCAGCAGCTTTCTTAAGGGGGCGGCTGAAGCTTTCTTT. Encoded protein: CASSFLKGAAEAFF.

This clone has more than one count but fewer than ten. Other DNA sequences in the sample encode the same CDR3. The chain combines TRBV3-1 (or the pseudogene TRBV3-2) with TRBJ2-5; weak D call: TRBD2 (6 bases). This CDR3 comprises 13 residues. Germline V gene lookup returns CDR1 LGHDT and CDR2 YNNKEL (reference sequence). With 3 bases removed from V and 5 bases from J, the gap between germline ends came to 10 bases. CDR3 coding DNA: TGTGCCAGCAGCCATCGTGGGGGGGAGACCCAGTACTTC. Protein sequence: CASSHRGGETQYF.

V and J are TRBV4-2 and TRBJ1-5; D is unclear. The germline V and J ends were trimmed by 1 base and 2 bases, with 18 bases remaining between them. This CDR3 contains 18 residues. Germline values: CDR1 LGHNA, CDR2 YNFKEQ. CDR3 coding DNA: TGTGCCAGCAGCCAAGGTTCGAGGGAAGTCATGGGCAATCAGCCCCAGCATTTT. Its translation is CASSQGSREVMGNQPQHF.

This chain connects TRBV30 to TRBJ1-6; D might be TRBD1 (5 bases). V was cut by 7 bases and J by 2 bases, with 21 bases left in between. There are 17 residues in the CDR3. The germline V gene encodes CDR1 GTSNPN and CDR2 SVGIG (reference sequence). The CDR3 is CAYNSDGTFPYNSPLHF. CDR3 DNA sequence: TGTGCCTACAACAGTGACGGGACTTTCCCCTATAATTCACCCCTCCACTTT. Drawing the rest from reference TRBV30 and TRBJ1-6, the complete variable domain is SQTIHQWPATLVQPVGSPLSLECTVEGTSNPNLYWYRQAAGRGLQLLFYSVGIGQISSEVPQNLSASRPQDRQFILSSKKLLLSDSGFYLCAYNSDGTFPYNSPLHFGNGTRLTVT.